These 29 T cell receptor beta chains were sequenced from one sample in a study of blood T cell repertoires in COVID-19. The method was immunoSEQ multiplex PCR; TCRdb's version includes in-frame clones alone and lacks a portion of them. The sample includes hundreds of thousands of clones, more than 75% of them seen just once. Sequencing was performed on PBMCs or T cells enriched from blood (not recorded which). The receptors stem from a woman in her sixties or seventies in a cohort exposed to, infected with or recovered from COVID-19 (not recorded which).

The chain links TRBV2 to TRBJ2-7; 10 positions agree with TRBD2. V dropped 7 bases and J dropped 2; count of bases not matched to a gene: 5. The CDR3 extends over 14 amino acids. Germline V CDR1 and CDR2: SNHLY, FYNNEI. CDR3 in amino acids: CASKGTSGAYEQYF. CDR3 sequence (DNA): TGTGCCAGCAAAGGAACTAGCGGGGCCTACGAGCAGTACTTC. The full variable domain, with the rest looked up from reference TRBV2 and TRBJ2-7, is EPEVTQTPSHQVTQMGQEVILRCVPISNHLYFYWYRQILGQKVEFLVSFYNNEISEKSEIFDDQFSVERPDGSNFTLKIRSTKLEDSAMYFCASKGTSGAYEQYFGPGTRLTVT.

A note on this clone: An end of the junction does not agree with germline; a read error may underlie this. This rearrangement joins TRBV2 to TRBJ1-2; D gene uncertain. The germline V gene encodes CDR1 SNHLY and CDR2 FYNNEI. The CDR3 is 10 amino acids. CDR3: CASSEGRFSF. CDR3 nucleotide sequence: TGTGCCAGCAGTGAAGGAAGATTCAGCTTC.

This clone was seen once. The rearrangement joins TRBV7-2 to TRBJ2-1; 8 nucleotides match TRBD2. The J segment lost 2 bases and the V segment lost 5 bases, leaving 8 bases of the junction unmatched. CDR1 is SGHTA, CDR2 FQGNSA, per germline. The CDR3 sequence is 16 residues long. This chain's CDR3 is CASSTRTSTTYNEQFF. Here the CDR3 DNA reads TGTGCCAGCAGCACCCGGACTAGCACTACCTACAATGAGCAGTTCTTC.

The chain recombines TRBV7-9 with TRBJ2-7; D perhaps matches TRBD2 (5 bases). CDR1 SEHNR and CDR2 FQNEAQ come from the germline V gene (reference sequence). The CDR3 has 13 residues. The ends were cut back, 2 bases at V and 4 bases at J, with 9 bases in the middle. The CDR3 bases are TGTGCCAGCAGCTTATCCTCGGGGTACGAGCAGTACTTC. Its protein is CASSLSSGYEQYF.

The CDR3 here is CASRSTGVSYEQYF. CDR3 DNA: TGTGCCAGCAGATCTACAGGGGTCTCCTACGAGCAGTACTTC. The J gene is TRBJ2-7, the V gene TRBV6-5, with 7 bases that match TRBD1. The CDR3 has 14 amino acids. The V segment lost 6 bases and the J segment 0 bases; nucleotides outside the gene matches: 5. Germline CDR1 reads MNHEY; CDR2 reads SVGAGI.

This chain joins TRBV28 and TRBJ1-6; TRBD1 matches at 8 bases. V lost 2 bases and J lost 10; bases outside the gene matches: 13. The length of the CDR3 is 17 residues. Germline CDR1 and CDR2: MDHEN and SYDVKM. The CDR3 nucleotides read TGTGCCAGCAGTTTACCGCTATTCAGGGGGCGCAGGTCACCCCTCCACTTT. This sequence encodes CASSLPLFRGRRSPLHF.

V usage is TRBV7-9 and J usage is TRBJ1-4; 10 positions match TRBD1. This CDR3 has 15 amino acids. Per germline, CDR1 SEHNR and CDR2 FQNEAQ (reference sequence). The trim removed 3 bases at V and 6 bases at J, leaving 4 bases unmatched. Here the CDR3 reads CASSFPGTGDEKLFF. The DNA for the CDR3 is TGTGCCAGCAGCTTTCCCGGGACAGGGGATGAAAAACTGTTTTTT. The full variable domain, its missing parts supplied by reference TRBV7-9 and TRBJ1-4, is DTGVSQNPRHKITKRGQNVTFRCDPISEHNRLYWYRQTLGQGPEFLTYFQNEAQLEKSRLLSDRFSAERPKGSFSTLEIQRTEQGDSAMYLCASSFPGTGDEKLFFGSGTQLSVL.

The chain joins TRBV11-3 to TRBJ2-7, with D possibly being TRBD1 (5 bases). Germline CDR1 and CDR2: SGHNT and YENEEA. Trimming stripped 1 base from V and 2 bases from J, with 12 bases between. The CDR3 length is 15 residues. Here the CDR3 reads CASSLGRQGAYEQYF. CDR3 in DNA: TGTGCCAGCAGCTTAGGTAGGCAGGGCGCCTACGAGCAGTACTTC.

CDR3 sequence: CASSIEGTGGQPQHF. The CDR3 DNA sequence: TGTGCCAGTAGTATAGAAGGGACAGGGGGGCAGCCCCAGCATTTT. The chain employs TRBV19 and TRBJ1-5, with TRBD1 matching over 11 bases. The germline gives CDR1 LNHDA, CDR2 SQIVND (reference sequence). This CDR3 region has 15 residues. V trimming: 0 bases; J trimming: 7 bases; junction bases outside the gene matches: 2.

The gene calls are TRBV6-5 and TRBJ2-1, with 9 bases identical to TRBD1. J lost 6 bases, V lost 6 bases, and 9 bases had no gene match. The CDR3 is 15 residues long. The V gene's germline CDR1 is MNHEY and CDR2 SVGAGI. In DNA form, the CDR3 reads TGTGCCAGCAGGGCCGGGACAGGGAAAGGCAATGAGCAGTTCTTC. It encodes CASRAGTGKGNEQFF.

CDR3 DNA sequence: TGTGCCAGCAGCTTTCGTAGCGGGAGCTACGAGCAGTACTTC. Protein: CASSFRSGSYEQYF. The V call is TRBV11-2, the J call TRBJ2-7; TRBD2 matches 9 bases. This CDR3 is built from 14 residues. The V segment lost 3 bases and the J segment 3 bases; nucleotides outside the gene matches: 3. Germline V gene sequence: CDR1 SGHAT, CDR2 FQNNGV. Drawing the rest from reference TRBV11-2 and TRBJ2-7, the complete variable domain is EAGVAQSPRYKIIEKRQSVAFWCNPISGHATLYWYQQILGQGPKLLIQFQNNGVVDDSQLPKDRFSAERLKGVDSTLKIQPAKLEDSAVYLCASSFRSGSYEQYFGPGTRLTVT.

V and J are TRBV9 and TRBJ2-7; possible D gene TRBD1, 5 bases. V shed 3 bases and J shed 4 bases, with 17 bases lying between them. The CDR3 is made up of 15 amino acids. Germline V lookup: CDR1 SGDLS, CDR2 YYNGEE. In DNA, the CDR3 is TGTGCCAGCAGCGACCCTAGGGGTTTCGAGTACGAGCAGTACTTC. Translating it yields CASSDPRGFEYEQYF.

The V gene is TRBV10-3, the J gene TRBJ2-1; D possibly corresponds to TRBD1 (5 bases). Germline loops: CDR1 ENHRY, CDR2 SYGVKD. Between the trimmed V and J ends, which lost 4 bases and 5 bases, there was a span of 15 bases. This CDR3 has 15 residues. The CDR3 DNA reads as TGTGCCATCAGTGTCGACAGTAGCCTCCACAATGAGCAGTTCTTC. Its translation is CAISVDSSLHNEQFF.

The chain has TRBV5-1 and TRBJ2-5, with 10 nucleotides matching TRBD1. The CDR3 is 15 amino acids. CDR1 is SGHRS, CDR2 YFSETQ, per germline. Trimming at V came to 4 bases and at J to 4 bases, leaving 7 bases not matched to a gene. The CDR3 nucleotides read TGCGCCAGCAGCCCTCGAAGGGACAGGGGAGAGACCCAGTACTTC. This encodes CASSPRRDRGETQYF.

The chain couples TRBV6-5 to TRBJ1-5; D is unclear. Trimming shortened V by 6 bases and J by 0 bases, and 9 bases separated the two germline ends. The CDR3 length is 14 residues. Looked up from germline, CDR1 is MNHEY and CDR2 is SVGAGI. CDR3 nucleotide sequence: TGTGCCAGCAGCCTCAGCGATAGCAATCAGCCCCAGCATTTT. This gives the protein CASSLSDSNQPQHF.

This sequence joins TRBV7-6 and TRBJ1-1; D possibly corresponds to TRBD1 (5 bases). This CDR3 comprises 14 residues. V was clipped by 1 base and J by 5 bases, with 11 bases between them. Germline CDR1 and CDR2: SGHVS and FNYEAQ. CDR3 sequence: CASSLVGQGTEAFF. The CDR3 DNA reads TGTGCCAGCAGCTTAGTAGGTCAGGGAACTGAAGCTTTCTTT.

J is TRBJ2-1 and V is TRBV27; D perhaps matches TRBD2 (5 bases). Germline V gives CDR1 MNHEY, CDR2 SMNVEV (reference sequence). V was shortened by 4 bases and J by 3 bases, with 16 bases between the two germline ends. The CDR3 extends over 16 amino acids. CDR3 loop: CASSSTNWEFYNEQFF. As DNA, the CDR3 is TGTGCCAGCAGTTCCACAAACTGGGAGTTCTACAATGAGCAGTTCTTC.

As DNA, the CDR3 is TGTGCCAGCAGTTTAGACCCGTCTAGCGGCTACGAGCAGTACTTC. Its translation is CASSLDPSSGYEQYF. This chain links TRBV28 with TRBJ2-7; 7 nucleotides match TRBD2. CDR3 length equals 15 residues. Germline lookup yields CDR1 MDHEN and CDR2 SYDVKM. Trimming cost V 2 bases and J 3 bases; bases outside gene matches: 7.

The chain is built from TRBV21-1 and TRBJ1-5; the D call of TRBD1 is as the table states it, not checked on the DNA. TRBV21-1 is labeled a pseudogene. The CDR3 totals 15 residues. CDR3 region: CASSPRDSLDQPQHF. Written as DNA, the CDR3 is TGTGCCAGCAGCCCCCGGGACAGCCTGGATCAGCCCCAGCATTTT.

The chain joins TRBV28 to TRBJ2-1; a weak D match, TRBD2 (5 bases). V was shortened by 6 bases and J by 0 bases, with 15 bases between the two germline ends. The CDR3 is made up of 16 amino acids. Germline V gene lookup returns CDR1 MDHEN and CDR2 SYDVKM. Here the CDR3 DNA reads TGTGCCAGCAGCTCCCTCAAAGCGGTCTCCTACAATGAGCAGTTCTTC. Its translation is CASSSLKAVSYNEQFF.

This sequence joins TRBV2 and TRBJ1-5; D is unclear. Germline CDR1 and CDR2: SNHLY and FYNNEI. V lost 6 bases to trimming and J lost 3 bases, with 12 bases between them. This CDR3 has 14 amino acids. CDR3 nucleotides: TGTGCCAGCAGGCAGCGAACTCCCAATCAGCCCCAGCATTTT. Its translation is CASRQRTPNQPQHF. Variable domain in full (rest from reference TRBV2 and TRBJ1-5): EPEVTQTPSHQVTQMGQEVILRCVPISNHLYFYWYRQILGQKVEFLVSFYNNEISEKSEIFDDQFSVERPDGSNFTLKIRSTKLEDSAMYFCASRQRTPNQPQHFGDGTRLSIL.

V gene TRBV6-5 combines with J gene TRBJ2-7, with 8 nucleotides matching TRBD2. The CDR3 runs to 15 residues. The V gene's germline CDR1 is MNHEY and CDR2 SVGAGI. V was clipped by 6 bases and J by 4 bases; unmatched bases: 11. The CDR3 DNA is TGTGCCAGCAGCGCAGTTTATAGCGGGATTTACGAGCAGTACTTC. This encodes CASSAVYSGIYEQYF.

V and J are TRBV28 and TRBJ1-1; D unresolved. Germline assignment: CDR1 MDHEN and CDR2 SYDVKM. The CDR3 extends over 12 amino acids. The V gene lost 7 bases and the J gene lost 5 bases, with 11 bases spanning the gap. Here the CDR3 reads CASKEANTEAFF. The DNA of the CDR3 is TGTGCCAGCAAGGAGGCGAATACTGAAGCTTTCTTT.

In the case of this clone: The sample carries other DNA sequences with the same CDR3. The rearrangement uses TRBV5-4 and TRBJ2-1, with 7 bases identical to TRBD2. The V gene's germline CDR1 is SGHNT and CDR2 YYREEE (reference sequence). After removal of 4 bases from V and 0 bases from J, the junction contained 4 bases not matched to a gene. The CDR3 has 15 residues. CDR3: CASSLGGGSYNEQFF. CDR3 DNA: TGTGCCAGCAGCCTAGGCGGGGGCTCCTACAATGAGCAGTTCTTC.

The V call is TRBV19, the J call TRBJ2-3, with TRBD2 matching over 11 bases. The CDR3 contains 13 residues. Unmatched junction bases numbered 2, after V lost 4 bases and J lost 8 bases. The germline V gene has CDR1 LNHDA and CDR2 SQIVND (reference sequence). Written as DNA, the CDR3 is TGTGCCAGTAGTAGGCTAGCGGGAGGTACGCAGTATTTT. Translating gives CASSRLAGGTQYF.

V usage is TRBV11-2 and J usage is TRBJ2-1; 10 nucleotides line up with TRBD1. Germline V lookup: CDR1 SGHAT, CDR2 FQNNGV. Trimming cost V 5 bases and J 0 bases; bases outside gene matches: 7. The CDR3 is made up of 17 amino acids. CDR3 coding DNA: TGTGCCAGCAGCGTTCGACGGGACAGGGGCTCCTACAATGAGCAGTTCTTC. Translating gives CASSVRRDRGSYNEQFF.

V usage is TRBV7-2 and J usage is TRBJ1-1; D perhaps matches TRBD1 (5 bases). The V and J ends lost 2 bases and 12 bases respectively, with 13 bases between them. In germline, CDR1 is SGHTA, CDR2 FQGNSA. The CDR3 runs to 12 residues. For the CDR3, the DNA is TGTGCCAGCAGCTTAAGGGGTTTTGAGCCTTTCTTT. This codes for CASSLRGFEPFF.

This clone has more than one count but fewer than ten. This rearrangement joins TRBV7-6 to TRBJ2-5, with 12 bases aligning to TRBD1. V dropped 4 bases and J dropped 5; count of bases not matched to a gene: 5. From germline, CDR1 is SGHVS and CDR2 FNYEAQ. The CDR3 spans 15 residues. The CDR3 loop is CASSSGTGGSETQYF. The CDR3 region has the DNA TGTGCCAGCAGCTCGGGGACAGGGGGCTCCGAGACCCAGTACTTC.

The rearrangement links TRBV5-1 to TRBJ1-2; TRBD1 matches 11 bases. Trimming removed 2 bases from V and 0 bases from J; junction bases left unmatched: 6. CDR1 and CDR2 from the germline V gene are SGHRS and YFSETQ. The CDR3 is 17 amino acids. The CDR3 here is CASSFGTGGLTNYGYTF. The CDR3 DNA follows: TGCGCCAGCAGCTTCGGGACAGGGGGATTGACTAACTATGGCTACACCTTC.